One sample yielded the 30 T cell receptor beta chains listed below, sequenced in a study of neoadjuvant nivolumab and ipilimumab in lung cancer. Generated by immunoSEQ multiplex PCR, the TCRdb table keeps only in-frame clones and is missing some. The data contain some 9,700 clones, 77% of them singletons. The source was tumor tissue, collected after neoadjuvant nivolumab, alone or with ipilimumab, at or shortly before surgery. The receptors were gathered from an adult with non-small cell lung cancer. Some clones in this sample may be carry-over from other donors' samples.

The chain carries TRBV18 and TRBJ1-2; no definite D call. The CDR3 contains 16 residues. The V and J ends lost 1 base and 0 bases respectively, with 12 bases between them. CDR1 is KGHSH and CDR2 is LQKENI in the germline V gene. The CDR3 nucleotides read TGTGCCAGCTCACCACTACCCTCAAGTGCTAACTATGGCTACACCTTC. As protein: CASSPLPSSANYGYTF.

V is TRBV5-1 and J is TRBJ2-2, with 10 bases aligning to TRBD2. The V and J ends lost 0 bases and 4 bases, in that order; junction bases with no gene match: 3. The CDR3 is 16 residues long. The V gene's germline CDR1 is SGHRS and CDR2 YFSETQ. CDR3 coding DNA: TGCGCCAGCAGCTTGGGACAGCGGGGGGGCACCGGGGAGCTGTTTTTT. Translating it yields CASSLGQRGGTGELFF.

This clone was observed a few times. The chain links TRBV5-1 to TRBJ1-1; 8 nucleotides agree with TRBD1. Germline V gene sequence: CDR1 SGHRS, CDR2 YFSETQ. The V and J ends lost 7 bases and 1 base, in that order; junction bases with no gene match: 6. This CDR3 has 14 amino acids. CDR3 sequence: CASGLDRANTEAFF. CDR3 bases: TGCGCCAGCGGGTTGGACAGGGCGAACACTGAAGCTTTCTTT.

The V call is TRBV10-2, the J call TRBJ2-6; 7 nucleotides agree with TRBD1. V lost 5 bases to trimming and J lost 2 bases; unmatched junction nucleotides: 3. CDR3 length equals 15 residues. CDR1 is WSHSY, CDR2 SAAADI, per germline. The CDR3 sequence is CASSPTGAGANVLTF. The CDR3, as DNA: TGCGCCAGCAGTCCTACAGGGGCTGGGGCCAACGTCCTGACTTTC.

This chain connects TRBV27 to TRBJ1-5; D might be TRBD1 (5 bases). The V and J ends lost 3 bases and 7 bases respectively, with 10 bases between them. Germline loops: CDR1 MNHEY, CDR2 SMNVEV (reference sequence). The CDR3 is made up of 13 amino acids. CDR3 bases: TGTGCCAGCAGTTTCGGGGCAGGACAGCCCCAGCATTTT. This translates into CASSFGAGQPQHF.

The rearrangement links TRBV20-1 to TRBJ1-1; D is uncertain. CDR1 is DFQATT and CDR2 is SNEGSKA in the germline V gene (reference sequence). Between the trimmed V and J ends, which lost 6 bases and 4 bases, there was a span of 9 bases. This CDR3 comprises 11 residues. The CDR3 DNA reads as TGCAGTGCCCCGGGCCTCACTGAAGCTTTCTTT. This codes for CSAPGLTEAFF.

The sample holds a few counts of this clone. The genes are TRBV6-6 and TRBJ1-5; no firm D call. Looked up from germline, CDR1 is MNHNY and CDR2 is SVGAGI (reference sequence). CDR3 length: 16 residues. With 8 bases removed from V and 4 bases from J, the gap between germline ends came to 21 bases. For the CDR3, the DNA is TGTGCCAGCGATCAAAGGGAGGGCTTTAGGAATCAGCCCCAGCATTTT. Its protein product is CASDQREGFRNQPQHF.

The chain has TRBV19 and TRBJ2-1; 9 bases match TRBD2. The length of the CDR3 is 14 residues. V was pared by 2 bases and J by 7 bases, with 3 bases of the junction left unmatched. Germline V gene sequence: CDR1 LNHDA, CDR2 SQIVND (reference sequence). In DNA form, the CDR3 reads TGTGCCAGTAGTATAAGCGGGGGGAATAATGAGCAGTTCTTC. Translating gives CASSISGGNNEQFF.

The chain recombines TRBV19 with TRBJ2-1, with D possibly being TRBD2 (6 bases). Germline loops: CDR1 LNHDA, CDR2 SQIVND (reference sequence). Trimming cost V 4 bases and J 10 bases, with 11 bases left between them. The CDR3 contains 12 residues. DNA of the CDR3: TGTGCCAGTAGTAGACTAGTCGGGGAGCAGTTCTTC. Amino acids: CASSRLVGEQFF.

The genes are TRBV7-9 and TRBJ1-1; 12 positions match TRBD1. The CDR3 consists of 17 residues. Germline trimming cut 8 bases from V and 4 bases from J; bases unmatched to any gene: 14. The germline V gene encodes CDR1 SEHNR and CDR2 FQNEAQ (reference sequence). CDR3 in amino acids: CASSDTGTGGLGTEAFF. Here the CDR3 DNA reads TGTGCCAGCTCCGACACCGGGACAGGGGGCCTGGGCACTGAAGCTTTCTTT.

In nucleotides, the CDR3 is TGCAGTATAACAGGGGGGTATGGCTACACCTTC. Translating gives CSITGGYGYTF. V and J are TRBV20-1 and TRBJ1-2, with 8 nucleotides matching TRBD1. The CDR3 sequence is 11 residues long. Germline V lookup: CDR1 DFQATT, CDR2 SNEGSKA (reference sequence). Trimming took 8 bases from V and 5 from J; bases not matched to a gene: 4.

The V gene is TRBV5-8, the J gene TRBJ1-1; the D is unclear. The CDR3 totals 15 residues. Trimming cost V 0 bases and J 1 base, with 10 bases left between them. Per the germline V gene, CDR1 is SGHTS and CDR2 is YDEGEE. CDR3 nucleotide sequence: TGTGCCAGCAGCTTGGTTTTAAGTGAGAACACTGAAGCTTTCTTT. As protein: CASSLVLSENTEAFF.

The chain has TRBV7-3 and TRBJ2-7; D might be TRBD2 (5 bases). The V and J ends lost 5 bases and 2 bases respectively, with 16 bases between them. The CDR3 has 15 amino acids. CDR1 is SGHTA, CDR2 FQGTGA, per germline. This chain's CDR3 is CASSQYAGGAYEQYF. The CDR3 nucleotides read TGTGCCAGCAGCCAATATGCCGGAGGCGCCTACGAGCAGTACTTC.

The CDR3 spells CASSAQGFYGYTF. CDR3 DNA: TGTGCCAGTAGTGCACAGGGGTTCTATGGCTACACCTTC. The rearrangement joins TRBV19 to TRBJ1-2; 7 nucleotides agree with TRBD1. The germline gives CDR1 LNHDA, CDR2 SQIVND (reference sequence). V was clipped by 5 bases and J by 4 bases; unmatched bases: 4. CDR3 size: 13 residues.

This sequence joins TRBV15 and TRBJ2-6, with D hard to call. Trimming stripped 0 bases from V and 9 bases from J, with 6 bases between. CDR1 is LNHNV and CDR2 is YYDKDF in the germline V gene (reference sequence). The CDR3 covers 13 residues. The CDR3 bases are TGTGCCACCAGCAGAGATCGGGTCAACGTCCTGACTTTC. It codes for CATSRDRVNVLTF.

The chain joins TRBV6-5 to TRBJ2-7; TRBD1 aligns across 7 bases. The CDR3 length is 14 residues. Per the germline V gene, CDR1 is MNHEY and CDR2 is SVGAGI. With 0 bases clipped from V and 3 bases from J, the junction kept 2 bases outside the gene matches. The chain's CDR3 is CASSYSTGNYEQYF. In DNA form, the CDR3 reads TGTGCCAGCAGTTACTCGACAGGGAACTACGAGCAGTACTTC.

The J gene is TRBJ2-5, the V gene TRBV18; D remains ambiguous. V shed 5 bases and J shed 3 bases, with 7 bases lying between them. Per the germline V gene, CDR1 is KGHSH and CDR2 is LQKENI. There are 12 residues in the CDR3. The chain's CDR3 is CASSWGKETQYF. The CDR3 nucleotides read TGTGCCAGCTCATGGGGTAAAGAGACCCAGTACTTC.

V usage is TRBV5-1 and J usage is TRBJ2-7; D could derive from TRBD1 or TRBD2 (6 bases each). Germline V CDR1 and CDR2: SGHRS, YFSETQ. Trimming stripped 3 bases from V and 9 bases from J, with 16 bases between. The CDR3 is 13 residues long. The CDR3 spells CASSSGGGLGQYF. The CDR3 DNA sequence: TGCGCCAGCAGCTCCGGAGGGGGGCTGGGGCAGTACTTC.

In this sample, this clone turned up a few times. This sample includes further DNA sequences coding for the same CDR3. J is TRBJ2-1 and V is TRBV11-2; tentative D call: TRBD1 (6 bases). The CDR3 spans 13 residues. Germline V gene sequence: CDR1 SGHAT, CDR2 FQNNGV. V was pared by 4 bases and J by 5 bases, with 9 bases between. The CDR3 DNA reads TGTGCCAGCAGCTCTGGACAGAACAATGAGCAGTTCTTC. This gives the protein CASSSGQNNEQFF.

The CDR3 loop is CASSQDLQRGDLQETQYF. In nucleotides, the CDR3 is TGCGCCAGCAGCCAAGATCTCCAGCGGGGGGACCTCCAAGAGACCCAGTACTTC. This chain joins TRBV4-3 and TRBJ2-5, with 9 bases fitting TRBD2. The CDR3 is 18 amino acids. Germline values: CDR1 LGHNA, CDR2 YSLEER. Trimming removed 0 bases from V and 1 base from J; junction bases left unmatched: 9.

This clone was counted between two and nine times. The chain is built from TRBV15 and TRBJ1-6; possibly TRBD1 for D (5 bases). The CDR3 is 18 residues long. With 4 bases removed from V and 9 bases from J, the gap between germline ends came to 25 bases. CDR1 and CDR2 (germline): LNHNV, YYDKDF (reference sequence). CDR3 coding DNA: TGTGCCACCAGCAATAGAACTAACTGGGACGCCGCGGGTTCACCCCTCCACTTT. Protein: CATSNRTNWDAAGSPLHF.

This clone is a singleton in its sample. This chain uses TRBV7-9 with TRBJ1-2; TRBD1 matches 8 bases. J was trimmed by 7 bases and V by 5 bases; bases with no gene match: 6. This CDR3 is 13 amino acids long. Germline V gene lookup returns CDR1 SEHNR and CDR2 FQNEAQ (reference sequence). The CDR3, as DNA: TGTGCCAGCAGCCCAGGACAGGGAGTTGGCTACACCTTC. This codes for CASSPGQGVGYTF.

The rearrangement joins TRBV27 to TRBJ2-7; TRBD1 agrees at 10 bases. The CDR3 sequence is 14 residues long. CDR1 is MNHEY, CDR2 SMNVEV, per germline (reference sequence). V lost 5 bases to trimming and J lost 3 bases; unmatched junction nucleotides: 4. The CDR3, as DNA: TGTGCCAGCAGTATTAGGACAGGGGGCTACGAGCAGTACTTC. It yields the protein CASSIRTGGYEQYF.

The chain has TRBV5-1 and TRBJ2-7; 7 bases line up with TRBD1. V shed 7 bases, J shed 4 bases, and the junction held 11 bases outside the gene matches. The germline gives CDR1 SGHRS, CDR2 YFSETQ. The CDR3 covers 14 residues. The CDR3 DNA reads TGCGCCAGCGGCCTACAGGGGCCAGAATACGAGCAGTACTTC. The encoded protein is CASGLQGPEYEQYF.

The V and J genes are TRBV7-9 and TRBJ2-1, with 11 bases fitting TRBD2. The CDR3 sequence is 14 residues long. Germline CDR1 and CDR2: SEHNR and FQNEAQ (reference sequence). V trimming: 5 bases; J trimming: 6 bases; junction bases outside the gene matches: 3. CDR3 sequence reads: CASSGGLAANEQFF. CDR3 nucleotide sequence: TGTGCCAGCAGCGGGGGACTAGCGGCCAATGAGCAGTTCTTC.

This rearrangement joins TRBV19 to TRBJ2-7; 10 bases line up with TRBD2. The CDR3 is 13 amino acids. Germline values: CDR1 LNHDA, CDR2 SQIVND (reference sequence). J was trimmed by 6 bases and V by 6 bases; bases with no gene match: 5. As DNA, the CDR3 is TGTGCCAGTAGGCTAGCGGGAGACCCCGAGCAGTACTTC. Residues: CASRLAGDPEQYF.

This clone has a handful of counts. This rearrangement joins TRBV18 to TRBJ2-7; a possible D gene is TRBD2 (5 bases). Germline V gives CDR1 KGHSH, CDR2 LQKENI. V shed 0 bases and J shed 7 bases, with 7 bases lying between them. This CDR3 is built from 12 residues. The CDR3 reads CASSPPQREQYF. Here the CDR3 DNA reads TGTGCCAGCTCACCACCGCAGCGGGAGCAGTACTTC.

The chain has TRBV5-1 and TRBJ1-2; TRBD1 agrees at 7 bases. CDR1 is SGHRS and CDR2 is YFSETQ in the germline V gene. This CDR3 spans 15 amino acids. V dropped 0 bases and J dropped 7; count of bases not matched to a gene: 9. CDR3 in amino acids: CASSLATGSVGGYTF. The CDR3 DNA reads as TGCGCCAGCAGCTTGGCGACAGGGTCGGTCGGTGGCTACACCTTC.

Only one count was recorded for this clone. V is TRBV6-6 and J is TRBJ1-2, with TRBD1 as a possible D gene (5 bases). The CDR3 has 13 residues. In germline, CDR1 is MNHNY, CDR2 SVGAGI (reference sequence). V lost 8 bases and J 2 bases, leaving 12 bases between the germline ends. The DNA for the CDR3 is TGTGCCAGCGGGGAACGGGGCAACTATGGCTACACCTTC. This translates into CASGERGNYGYTF.

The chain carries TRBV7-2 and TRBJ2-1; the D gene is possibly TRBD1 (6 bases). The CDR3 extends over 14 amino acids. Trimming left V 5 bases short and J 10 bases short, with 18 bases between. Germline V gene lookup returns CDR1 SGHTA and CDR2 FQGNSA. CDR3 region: CASSPLLSTGEQFF. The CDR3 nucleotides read TGTGCCAGCAGCCCTCTTTTGTCTACAGGGGAGCAGTTCTTC.